The clone carrying this T cell receptor beta chain was counted once. The antigen is undetermined. The junction shows a germline mismatch at one end, possibly a read error. These data belong to a study of CD8+CD57+ T cells in acquired aplastic anemia. Study background: DNA from sorted CD4+ and CD8+ cells averaged approximately 2.9 ug. Points from the study as a whole: Patients and controls shared 25 to 35 CD8+ CDR3 sequences, highly expressed in patients. Controls did not differ significantly from patients in CD8+ Simpson's diversity.

In germline, CDR1 is SEHNR, CDR2 FQNEAQ (reference sequence). This CDR3 contains 11 residues. Individuals selected for sequencing had exhibited CD8+CD57+ cell expansion on flow cytometry. At the time of blood sampling, patients had not yet received any therapy. The template for TCR beta VDJ and CDR3 sequence profiling was genomic DNA. TCRdb re-called the reads with MiXCR, one entry per CDR3 protein. The sample shows 170,000 or so distinct CDR3 sequences, around 60% of them seen only once. The sequenced sample consisted of sorted CD4+, CD8+, or CD8+CD57+ T cells (not recorded which) from PBMCs. This receptor was taken from a human donor with aplastic anemia. The V and J genes are TRBV7-9 and TRBJ1-1; D is undetermined. The CDR3 sequence: CVSSFDTEAFF. In DNA, the CDR3 is TGTGTCAGCAGCTTTGACACTGAAGCTTTCTTT.